The 32 T cell receptor beta chains below all came from one sample that was sequenced in a study of blood T cells in healthy people across ages. For the second PCR, which ran for 7 to 11 cycles, a sample-barcoded 5' primer and a J-beta primer mix were used. TCRdb fed the 5' RACE reads into MiXCR, producing one record per CDR3 protein. The sample carries fewer than 700,000 distinct CDR3 sequences, around 43% recorded once. Sequenced material: blood. Every receptor here comes from a man aged 80 or over in good health.

This chain links TRBV21-1 with TRBJ2-3; the D call of TRBD1 is as the table states it, not checked on the DNA. TRBV21-1 is reported as a pseudogene. This CDR3 is built from 20 residues. In DNA form, the CDR3 reads TGTGCCAGCAGCACACAAGTAGGGGGACAGGGGGTCCTTTGCACAGATACGCAGTATTTT. It codes for CASSTQVGGQGVLCTDTQYF.

On this clonotype: At one boundary the junction diverges from the germline segment, which might be a read error. This chain joins TRBV9 and TRBJ2-7; D is undetermined. The CDR3 loop spans 15 amino acids. CDR1 is SGDLS and CDR2 is YYNGEE in the germline V gene. CDR3 nucleotides: TGTGCCAGCAGCGTAGGACTTTTCGGTTCCTACGAGCGGTACTTC. Translation gives CASSVGLFGSYERYF.

This chain joins TRBV18 and TRBJ2-1, with 8 bases fitting TRBD1. The CDR3 has 15 residues. The trim removed 3 bases at V and 12 bases at J, leaving 13 bases unmatched. Germline CDR1 and CDR2: KGHSH and LQKENI. The chain's CDR3 is CASSPDQGAQARQFF. The DNA for the CDR3 is TGTGCCAGCTCACCGGACCAGGGGGCTCAGGCGAGGCAGTTCTTC.

A note on this clonotype: A much larger clone lies a single base off, so this may be a read error. The J gene is TRBJ2-7, the V gene TRBV29-1, with 9 bases that match TRBD1. The CDR3 contains 13 residues. CDR1 and CDR2 from the germline V gene are SQVTM and ANQGSEA. The V segment lost 5 bases and the J segment 5 bases; nucleotides outside the gene matches: 7. CDR3 sequence reads: CSVRGTGRDEQYF. The CDR3 nucleotides read TGCAGCGTTCGCGGGACAGGGCGGGACGAGCAGTACTTC.

Comment on this clonotype: An end of the junction differs from the germline gene, which may be a read error. This sequence joins TRBV28 and TRBJ2-2; perhaps TRBD2 as D (6 bases). Looked up from germline, CDR1 is MDHEN and CDR2 is SYDVKM. The CDR3 length is 14 residues. CDR3 sequence (DNA): TGTGTCAGCAGTTTAGCGGAACACACCGGGGAGCTGTTTTTT. This translates into CVSSLAEHTGELFF.

This clonotype turned up a few times. This chain joins TRBV12-3 or TRBV12-4 and TRBJ2-1; D is tentatively TRBD1 or TRBD2 (6 bases each). CDR3 length: 15 residues. V was shortened by 7 bases and J by 7 bases, with 20 bases between the two germline ends. The CDR3 here is CASTRKWGAINEQFF. The CDR3 DNA sequence: TGTGCCAGCACCCGCAAATGGGGGGCAATTAATGAGCAGTTCTTC.

This sequence joins TRBV7-9 and TRBJ2-3; a weak D match, TRBD1 (5 bases). The germline gives CDR1 SEHNR, CDR2 FQNEAQ (reference sequence). The germline V and J ends were trimmed by 5 bases and 5 bases, with 14 bases remaining between them. CDR3 length equals 14 residues. The CDR3 coding sequence is TGTGCCAGCAGCGCCAGGGATTTCATAGATACGCAGTATTTT. It yields the protein CASSARDFIDTQYF.

The chain couples TRBV7-6 to TRBJ2-7; 7 nucleotides match TRBD1. The J call may be faulty, since TRBJ2-5 better matches the DNA end. The CDR3 totals 15 residues. Germline CDR1 and CDR2: SGHVS and FNYEAQ. The CDR3 sequence: CASSTRQGRMETQYF. The CDR3 nucleotides read TGTGCCAGCAGCACCCGACAGGGAAGGATGGAGACCCAGTACTTC.

This sequence joins TRBV5-1 and TRBJ1-1; D remains unclear. With 1 base removed from V and 0 bases from J, the gap between germline ends came to 13 bases. The CDR3 has 16 residues. CDR1 is SGHRS, CDR2 YFSETQ, per germline. CDR3 residues: CASSLLGVGMNTEAFF. CDR3 bases: TGCGCCAGCAGCTTGTTGGGAGTGGGCATGAACACTGAAGCTTTCTTT.

This clonotype was observed at least ten times. The chain joins TRBV29-1 to TRBJ2-7; D ambiguous. Germline CDR1 SQVTM, CDR2 ANQGSEA. This CDR3 contains 15 residues. V lost 6 bases to trimming and J lost 0 bases, with 18 bases between them. The CDR3 coding sequence is TGCAGCGTGGCTGGACCGGGCGGCAGCTCCTACGAGCAGTACTTC. The encoded protein is CSVAGPGGSSYEQYF.

V is TRBV7-3 and J is TRBJ1-5, with D uncertain. The CDR3 has 13 residues. The ends were cut back, 5 bases at V and 7 bases at J, with 12 bases in the middle. Germline CDR1 is SGHTA and CDR2 is FQGTGA. The CDR3 spells CASSLDHSQPQHF. The CDR3, as DNA: TGTGCCAGCAGCCTGGACCATTCCCAGCCCCAGCATTTT.

This clonotype was seen only a few times. V is TRBV12-3 or TRBV12-4 and J is TRBJ1-6, with 7 bases matching TRBD1. Losses at the gene ends were 3 bases for V and 10 bases for J; bases not matched to a gene: 0. This CDR3 comprises 12 residues. This CDR3 is CASSFRGSPLHF. The CDR3 bases are TGTGCCAGCAGTTTCAGGGGGTCACCCCTCCACTTT.

The DNA for the CDR3 is TGTGCCAGCAGCCTGACCGACAGGGGAGACACTGAAGCTTTCTTT. Translating it yields CASSLTDRGDTEAFF. The chain is built from TRBV6-2 or TRBV6-3 and TRBJ1-1; the match to TRBD1 covers 8 bases. The CDR3 sequence is 15 residues long. Germline V gene data show CDR1 as MNHEY and CDR2 as SVGEGT. The junction had 9 bases not matched to a gene; V was cut back by 6 bases and J by 3 bases.

This clonotype showed up just once. The chain uses TRBV20-1 and TRBJ2-7; 7 bases match TRBD1. The assigned J gene may be wrong: the sequence end matches TRBJ2-5 better. This CDR3 is built from 14 residues. Per germline, CDR1 DFQATT and CDR2 SNEGSKA (reference sequence). CDR3 nucleotide sequence: TGCAGTGCTACCGACAGGGTGGGCCGAGAGACCCAGTACTTC. It specifies CSATDRVGRETQYF.

This clonotype has more than one count but fewer than ten. A much larger clone lies a single base off, so this may be a read error. The chain recombines TRBV11-3 with TRBJ2-3; no clear D gene. V shed 5 bases and J shed 1 base, with 10 bases lying between them. The CDR3 length is 14 residues. Germline V CDR1 and CDR2: SGHNT, YENEEA. The CDR3 protein is CASSAEHRTDTQYF. The CDR3 region has the DNA TGTGCCAGCAGCGCAGAGCATCGCACAGATACGCAGTATTTT. Drawing the rest from reference TRBV11-3 and TRBJ2-3, the complete variable domain is EAGVVQSPRYKIIEKKQPVAFWCNPISGHNTLYWYLQNLGQGPELLIRYENEEAVDDSQLPKDRFSAERLKGVDSTLKIQPAELGDSAVYLCASSAEHRTDTQYFGPGTRLTVL.

The J gene is TRBJ2-7, the V gene TRBV20-1; 12 nucleotides align to TRBD2. This CDR3 region has 14 residues. The V gene end was trimmed by 3 bases and the J gene end by 6 bases; junction bases not matched to a gene: 6. The V gene's germline CDR1 is DFQATT and CDR2 SNEGSKA (reference sequence). The chain's CDR3 is CSARSSGGAFEQYF. CDR3 coding DNA: TGCAGTGCTAGGTCTAGCGGGGGGGCCTTCGAGCAGTACTTC.

The CDR3 DNA reads as TGTGCCAGCTCACCACTGAGTAGGATAAATGAGCAGTTCTTC. Translating it yields CASSPLSRINEQFF. The chain couples TRBV18 to TRBJ2-1, with D hard to call. CDR3 size: 14 residues. Germline V lookup: CDR1 KGHSH, CDR2 LQKENI. V dropped 1 base and J dropped 7 bases, with 11 bases sitting between them.

A few counts support this clonotype. The V and J genes are TRBV7-9 and TRBJ1-5, with TRBD1 identical over 8 bases. The CDR3 contains 13 residues. V lost 5 bases to trimming and J lost 5 bases; unmatched junction nucleotides: 2. CDR1 and CDR2 from the germline V gene are SEHNR and FQNEAQ (reference sequence). CDR3 bases: TGTGCCAGCAGCGGACAGGGATATCAGCCCCAGCATTTT. The encoded protein is CASSGQGYQPQHF.

In its sample, this clonotype was seen a few times. The chain has TRBV3-1 and TRBJ2-3; tentative D call: TRBD1 (7 bases). Looked up from germline, CDR1 is LGHDT and CDR2 is YNNKEL (reference sequence). The CDR3 sequence is 17 residues long. Trimming took 5 bases from V and 9 from J, leaving 27 bases between them. The CDR3 here is CASSSIGGRTGIWTQYF. In nucleotides, the CDR3 is TGTGCCAGCAGCAGCATCGGGGGCCGGACAGGAATATGGACGCAGTATTTT.

Concerning this clonotype: Since a much larger clone is just one base distant, this may be a read error. In DNA form, the CDR3 reads TGTGCCAGCAGCCCCGTAGGAGAAGGCCAAAACATTCAGTACTTC. This codes for CASSPVGEGQNIQYF. V gene TRBV5-6 combines with J gene TRBJ2-4, with D unclear. This CDR3 contains 15 residues. Germline assignment: CDR1 SGHDT and CDR2 YYEEEE. V was trimmed by 4 bases and J by 5 bases, leaving 16 bases between them.

This chain connects TRBV18 to TRBJ2-5; maybe TRBD1 (5 bases). The CDR3 loop spans 15 amino acids. V was shortened by 3 bases and J by 1 base, with 12 bases between the two germline ends. Germline values: CDR1 KGHSH, CDR2 LQKENI. The CDR3 DNA reads TGTGCCAGCTCACCCAGCAAAGGGGTCCAAGAGACCCAGTACTTC. Protein: CASSPSKGVQETQYF.

The V gene is TRBV6-1, the J gene TRBJ2-3; 11 nucleotides agree with TRBD2. This CDR3 has 16 residues. Germline assignment: CDR1 MNHNS and CDR2 SASEGT. J lost 6 bases, V lost 6 bases, and 11 bases had no gene match. The CDR3 is CASSERLAGSFDTQYF. The CDR3 DNA reads as TGTGCCAGCAGCGAACGACTAGCGGGGAGTTTCGATACGCAGTATTTT.

This clonotype has just one count. The chain carries TRBV7-2 and TRBJ2-7; D is perhaps TRBD1 (6 bases). V was cut by 5 bases and J by 3 bases, with 14 bases left in between. CDR3 length: 14 residues. Germline loops: CDR1 SGHTA, CDR2 FQGNSA. The CDR3 region is CASSVQQGNYEQYF. The CDR3 nucleotides read TGTGCCAGCAGCGTACAACAGGGTAACTACGAGCAGTACTTC. Based on the CDR3 plus reference TRBV7-2 and TRBJ2-7, the full variable domain is GAGVSQSPSNKVTEKGKDVELRCDPISGHTALYWYRQSLGQGLEFLIYFQGNSAPDKSGLPSDRFSAERTGGSVSTLTIQRTQQEDSAVYLCASSVQQGNYEQYFGPGTRLTVT.

The chain combines TRBV6-2 or TRBV6-3 with TRBJ1-2; D remains ambiguous. Germline-derived CDR1 and CDR2 are MNHEY and SVGEGT. Trimming stripped 5 bases from V and 2 bases from J, with 12 bases between. This CDR3 is built from 14 residues. The CDR3 DNA follows: TGTGCCAGCAGTCAAAGCAGGAAGAACTATGGCTACACCTTC. It encodes CASSQSRKNYGYTF.

The V call is TRBV7-2, the J call TRBJ2-1; tentative D call: TRBD1 (6 bases). V was pared by 4 bases and J by 0 bases, with 7 bases between. The CDR3 is 14 amino acids. Germline V lookup: CDR1 SGHTA, CDR2 FQGNSA. Here the CDR3 DNA reads TGTGCCAGCAGCTCGGACAGCTCCTACAATGAGCAGTTCTTC. Translated, it gives CASSSDSSYNEQFF. The full variable domain, rest sourced from reference TRBV7-2 and TRBJ2-1, is GAGVSQSPSNKVTEKGKDVELRCDPISGHTALYWYRQSLGQGLEFLIYFQGNSAPDKSGLPSDRFSAERTGGSVSTLTIQRTQQEDSAVYLCASSSDSSYNEQFFGPGTRLTVL.

This clonotype was seen more than once but under ten times. The junction differs from germline at one of its ends, possibly a read error. V gene TRBV20-1 combines with J gene TRBJ2-7; D possibly uses TRBD1 or TRBD2 (5 bases each). The CDR3 has 14 residues. Germline CDR1 DFQATT, CDR2 SNEGSKA (reference sequence). This CDR3 reads CSASLRSVVGTQYF. The CDR3 bases are TGCAGTGCTAGCCTGCGGTCCGTGGTGGGGACCCAGTACTTT.

V is TRBV28 and J is TRBJ2-3; tentative D call: TRBD2 (5 bases). Germline CDR1 and CDR2: MDHEN and SYDVKM. This CDR3 has 15 amino acids. V was cut by 1 base and J by 4 bases, with 12 bases left in between. The CDR3 sequence is CASSLLRVRADTQYF. For the CDR3, the DNA is TGTGCCAGCAGTTTATTACGTGTGAGGGCAGATACGCAGTATTTT.

This clonotype was seen a handful of times. This rearrangement joins TRBV27 to TRBJ2-4; the match to TRBD2 covers 8 bases. The length of the CDR3 is 14 residues. Losses at the gene ends were 3 bases for V and 13 bases for J; bases not matched to a gene: 11. CDR1 and CDR2 from the germline V gene are MNHEY and SMNVEV (reference sequence). The CDR3 here is CASSFGQAGVKQYF. The CDR3 bases are TGTGCCAGCAGTTTCGGACAAGCGGGAGTGAAGCAGTACTTC.

At least ten counts were recorded for this clonotype. J is TRBJ2-7 and V is TRBV4-2, with TRBD1 matching 7 bases. The CDR3 runs 13 residues. Germline CDR1 and CDR2: LGHNA and YNFKEQ. Losses at the gene ends were 2 bases for V and 3 bases for J; bases not matched to a gene: 1. As DNA, the CDR3 is TGTGCCAGCAGCCAAAGACAGGGCTACGAGCAGTACTTC. The encoded protein is CASSQRQGYEQYF.

V gene TRBV6-1 combines with J gene TRBJ2-1; no reliable D call. With 2 bases removed from V and 3 bases from J, the gap between germline ends came to 8 bases. The germline gives CDR1 MNHNS, CDR2 SASEGT. The CDR3 consists of 14 residues. CDR3 DNA sequence: TGTGCCAGCAGTGAACCCGTTAACTACAATGAGCAGTTCTTC. Translated: CASSEPVNYNEQFF.

This clonotype has just a few counts. The rearrangement uses TRBV10-3 and TRBJ2-7; D might be TRBD2 (5 bases). The CDR3 is 12 amino acids. V lost 6 bases and J lost 3, with 9 bases in between. Germline CDR1 ENHRY, CDR2 SYGVKD. The CDR3 here is CAISDSVYEQYF. The CDR3 bases are TGTGCCATCAGCGATAGCGTCTACGAGCAGTACTTC.

The chain uses TRBV6-1 and TRBJ1-5, with TRBD1 matching over 8 bases. Trimming took 6 bases from V and 3 from J; bases not matched to a gene: 16. Looked up from germline, CDR1 is MNHNS and CDR2 is SASEGT. The length of the CDR3 is 18 residues. CDR3 DNA sequence: TGTGCCAGCAGCGCCTCCATCCCCGGGACAGGATCCAATCAGCCCCAGCATTTT. Translation gives CASSASIPGTGSNQPQHF.